A single sample is the source of the 2 T cell receptor beta chains below, sequenced in a study of cytomegalovirus exposure and HLA in healthy donors. In the PCR, 60 Vbeta and 13 Jbeta primers were used. TCRdb's copy holds only in-frame clones and misses some; the assay was immunoSEQ multiplex PCR. The sample has 150,000 or so clones, roughly four fifths seen once. Material for sequencing was PBMCs. These receptors all come from a man aged 30 to 39 in good health and CMV-seropositive.

This clone turned up a few times. V is TRBV6-5 and J is TRBJ1-5, with D perhaps matching TRBD1 (5 bases). The germline CDR1 and CDR2 sequences are MNHEY and SVGAGI. V was cut by 6 bases and J by 1 base, with 10 bases left in between. The CDR3 consists of 14 residues. CDR3 residues: CASRPRQSNQPQHF. Here the CDR3 DNA reads TGTGCCAGCAGACCCCGACAGAGCAATCAGCCCCAGCATTTT.

This clone appeared a few times. The genes are TRBV27 and TRBJ1-5; D possibly corresponds to TRBD1 (5 bases). Germline assignment: CDR1 MNHEY and CDR2 SMNVEV (reference sequence). With 5 bases removed from V and 6 bases from J, the gap between germline ends came to 14 bases. This CDR3 has 14 amino acids. The CDR3 nucleotides are TGTGCCAGCAGTCCCCTCTACAGGCGTCAGCCCCAGCATTTT. Translation gives CASSPLYRRQPQHF.